One and the same sample provided the 18 T cell receptor beta chains below, sequenced in a study of blood T cell repertoires in COVID-19. This table comes from immunoSEQ multiplex PCR, and its TCRdb copy is limited to in-frame clones, with some not included. The sample includes under 35,000 clones, about nine tenths seen only once; the top ten take less than 7%. Sequencing was performed on peripheral blood. The receptors come from a human donor in a cohort sampled during active COVID-19.

This rearrangement joins TRBV12-3 or TRBV12-4 to TRBJ2-3; D might be TRBD2 (5 bases). The germline V and J ends were trimmed by 6 bases and 6 bases, with 10 bases remaining between them. The CDR3 is 12 residues long. The CDR3 DNA reads as TGTGCCAGCAGGAGCGGCCCCGATACGCAGTATTTT. The encoded protein is CASRSGPDTQYF.

This chain links TRBV23-1 with TRBJ2-1, with 9 bases aligning to TRBD1. TRBV23-1 is designated an ORF whose function remains uncertain. The CDR3 is 16 residues long. After removal of 8 bases from V and 7 bases from J, the junction contained 15 bases not matched to a gene. The CDR3 here is CASDQNHRGRSNEQFF. The CDR3 DNA sequence: TGCGCCAGCGACCAAAACCACAGGGGGCGCAGTAATGAGCAGTTCTTC.

CDR3 amino acids: CASSLRSGATNEKLFF. CDR3 sequence (DNA): TGTGCCAGCAGCTTACGAAGCGGAGCAACTAATGAAAAACTGTTTTTT. This chain joins TRBV7-9 and TRBJ1-4; D gene ambiguous. The CDR3 is made up of 16 amino acids. Germline CDR1 and CDR2: SEHNR and FQNEAQ (reference sequence). V lost 2 bases, J lost 0 bases, and 10 bases lay in between. The whole variable domain, filled in from reference TRBV7-9 and TRBJ1-4, reads DTGVSQNPRHKITKRGQNVTFRCDPISEHNRLYWYRQTLGQGPEFLTYFQNEAQLEKSRLLSDRFSAERPKGSFSTLEIQRTEQGDSAMYLCASSLRSGATNEKLFFGSGTQLSVL.

This sequence joins TRBV19 and TRBJ2-2, with D uncertain. This CDR3 region has 14 residues. The V and J ends lost 5 bases and 1 base respectively, with 8 bases between them. Germline-derived CDR1 and CDR2 are LNHDA and SQIVND (reference sequence). The CDR3 DNA is TGTGCCAGTAGTTCTCTAGGGAACACCGGGGAGCTGTTTTTT. This translates into CASSSLGNTGELFF.

This rearrangement joins TRBV19 to TRBJ1-2; possibly TRBD1 for D (5 bases). V gave up 6 bases and J gave up 4 bases, with 18 bases separating them. The germline V gene has CDR1 LNHDA and CDR2 SQIVND (reference sequence). This CDR3 has 15 amino acids. The CDR3 is CASSVDRLTVYGYTF. In DNA, the CDR3 is TGTGCCAGTAGCGTCGACAGATTAACCGTCTATGGCTACACCTTC.

V gene TRBV5-1 combines with J gene TRBJ1-1; D gene unclear. Looked up from germline, CDR1 is SGHRS and CDR2 is YFSETQ. The germline V and J ends were trimmed by 0 bases and 0 bases, with 12 bases remaining between them. The CDR3 is 16 residues long. The CDR3 DNA is TGCGCCAGCAGCTTGGCCCGCGGCAGCCTGAACACTGAAGCTTTCTTT. Residues: CASSLARGSLNTEAFF.

The V and J genes are TRBV7-2 and TRBJ2-3, with unresolved D. With 3 bases removed from V and 1 base from J, the gap between germline ends came to 5 bases. This CDR3 region has 13 residues. Germline V gene sequence: CDR1 SGHTA, CDR2 FQGNSA. The CDR3 nucleotides read TGTGCCAGCAGCTTCTTCGGCACAGATACGCAGTATTTT. Its translation: CASSFFGTDTQYF.

The V call is TRBV7-6, the J call TRBJ2-5; TRBD2 matches 12 bases. V lost 5 bases and J lost 5; bases outside the gene matches: 6. From germline, CDR1 is SGHVS and CDR2 FNYEAQ. This CDR3 is 15 amino acids long. The CDR3 reads CASSGLAGGPETQYF. The CDR3 nucleotides read TGTGCCAGCAGCGGCCTAGCGGGAGGGCCCGAGACCCAGTACTTC. Complete variable domain (other parts from reference TRBV7-6 and TRBJ2-5): GAGVSQSPRYKVTKRGQDVALRCDPISGHVSLYWYRQALGQGPEFLTYFNYEAQQDKSGLPNDRFSAERPEGSISTLTIQRTEQRDSAMYRCASSGLAGGPETQYFGPGTRLLVL.

The chain employs TRBV4-1 and TRBJ2-1, with D tentatively TRBD2 (6 bases). The V end lost 6 bases, the J end lost 4 bases, and 22 bases lay between the germline ends. This CDR3 has 17 amino acids. The V gene's germline CDR1 is MGHRA and CDR2 YSYEKL. The CDR3 DNA follows: TGCGCCAGCAGTGAAAGGGCCCGGGACTCACATTACAATGAGCAGTTCTTC. Amino acids: CASSERARDSHYNEQFF.

The chain has TRBV3-1 (or the pseudogene TRBV3-2) and TRBJ1-2, with D tentatively TRBD1 (5 bases). Trimming removed 3 bases at V and 0 bases at J, with 11 bases between. Germline V gene lookup returns CDR1 LGHDT and CDR2 YNNKEL (reference sequence). CDR3 size: 15 residues. CDR3 sequence: CASSHRGGANYGYTF. The CDR3 DNA reads as TGTGCCAGCAGCCATCGCGGGGGGGCTAACTATGGCTACACCTTC.

This rearrangement joins TRBV7-9 to TRBJ1-2; D might be TRBD1 (5 bases). V was trimmed by 3 bases and J by 4 bases, leaving 15 bases between them. Germline assignment: CDR1 SEHNR and CDR2 FQNEAQ (reference sequence). This CDR3 region has 15 residues. CDR3 nucleotides: TGTGCCAGCAGCTTTGAGAGACAGATCACCTATGGCTACACCTTC. It translates to CASSFERQITYGYTF.

This chain joins TRBV19 and TRBJ1-1; TRBD1 is a possible D gene (5 bases). Germline V gives CDR1 LNHDA, CDR2 SQIVND (reference sequence). Trimming left V 6 bases short and J 0 bases short, with 11 bases between. This CDR3 region has 14 residues. This CDR3 reads CASRRDYLNTEAFF. CDR3 in DNA: TGTGCCAGTAGGCGGGACTACTTGAACACTGAAGCTTTCTTT.

This rearrangement joins TRBV18 to TRBJ2-3; 8 bases match TRBD1. Germline CDR1 KGHSH, CDR2 LQKENI. Trimming cost V 3 bases and J 4 bases; bases outside gene matches: 3. The CDR3 totals 14 residues. The CDR3 region is CASSPRTGPDTQYF. The CDR3 nucleotides are TGTGCCAGCTCACCTAGGACAGGGCCAGATACGCAGTATTTT.

In this sample, this clone turned up once. This chain links TRBV19 with TRBJ1-2; a possible D gene is TRBD1 (5 bases). The CDR3 is made up of 16 amino acids. The germline CDR1 and CDR2 sequences are LNHDA and SQIVND (reference sequence). Trimming removed 10 bases at V and 2 bases at J, with 23 bases between. The CDR3 DNA follows: TGTGCCACCTCCTCAACCCCGGGGGGGGTAAACTATGGCTACACCTTC. This encodes CATSSTPGGVNYGYTF.

The CDR3 DNA sequence: TGCGCCAGCAAAGGGGGCTACAATGAGCAGTTCTTC. As protein: CASKGGYNEQFF. The chain employs TRBV5-1 and TRBJ2-1, with a possible D match to TRBD1 (6 bases). Deletions cut 6 bases from V and 3 bases from J, with 7 bases between. CDR3 length equals 12 residues. The germline gives CDR1 SGHRS, CDR2 YFSETQ.

The chain employs TRBV30 and TRBJ2-5, with TRBD1 identical over 7 bases. The CDR3 is made up of 15 amino acids. V dropped 0 bases and J dropped 5; count of bases not matched to a gene: 9. Germline V gene lookup returns CDR1 GTSNPN and CDR2 SVGIG (reference sequence). The CDR3 loop reads CAWSVRGQVGETQYF. The CDR3 DNA reads TGTGCCTGGAGTGTAAGGGGGCAGGTCGGGGAGACCCAGTACTTC.

The rearrangement uses TRBV6-2 or TRBV6-3 and TRBJ1-5, with D unclear. Trimming cost V 3 bases and J 4 bases, with 13 bases left between them. The V gene's germline CDR1 is MNHEY and CDR2 SVGEGT. The CDR3 consists of 15 residues. The CDR3 nucleotides are TGTGCCAGCAGTTATATCGGAGGAATGAATCAGCCCCAGCATTTT. Encoded protein: CASSYIGGMNQPQHF.

V and J are TRBV5-1 and TRBJ1-1; TRBD1 matches at 7 bases. V shed 4 bases, J shed 2 bases, and the junction held 8 bases outside the gene matches. This CDR3 has 15 residues. Germline CDR1 is SGHRS and CDR2 is YFSETQ. The chain's CDR3 is CASSPSGTANTEAFF. The CDR3 bases are TGCGCCAGCAGCCCTTCCGGGACAGCAAACACTGAAGCTTTCTTT.